The T cell receptor gamma chain under discussion was sequenced for a study of Vδ1+ human thymocytes. The template was reverse-transcribed extracted RNA. Pooled V-gene forward primers with one constant-region reverse primer generated the CDR3 amplicons by multiplex PCR. TCRdb reprocessed the multiplex PCR reads using CATT. This sample has about 11,000 gamma-chain clones, with around 40% found just once. About this clone itself: Antigen specificity is unknown.

Broader study findings: TRD repertoires were essentially private, unlike widely shared TRG clonotypes. Bulk repertoire data may be misinterpreted because of unexpected Vdelta2 sequences. Despite high sort purity, approximately 20% of thymic T cell receptor delta sequences were Vdelta2. Thymic TRG and TRD repertoires appeared highly polyclonal, with Gaussian CDR3 length distributions.

Between roughly 98% and 99.6% of sorted thymocytes were Vdelta1+. Germline CDR1 reads EGSTGY; CDR2 reads YDSYTSSV. V dropped 0 bases and J dropped 4; count of bases not matched to a gene: 6. The CDR3 is 14 amino acids. Sequencing was carried out using Vdelta1+ gamma-delta thymocytes from the thymus. The subset: FACS-sorted CD3+ TCRalphabeta- TCRVdelta1+ TCRVdelta2- thymocytes. This TCR came from a boy less than two years old who had congenital heart surgery. This chain uses TRGV4 with TRGJ1 or TRGJ2. The J gene was not available in TCRdb and was assigned here by matching the DNA to germline segments. The CDR3 sequence: CATWDGPKYYKKLF. The DNA for the CDR3 is TGTGCCACCTGGGATGGGCCAAAATATTATAAGAAACTCTTT.